This TCR beta chain was obtained from a study of OX40 agonist ivuxolimab in advanced cancers. Study-wide results and caveats: Among some nonresponders, normalized T-cell clonal expansion was also low. Averaging showed that CD8+ T cells had more expanded clones than CD4+ did.

Using immunoSEQ multiplex PCR, the repertoire was profiled, and TCRdb retains in-frame clones only, with some absent. The sample lists 75,000 to 90,000 clones; about 94% were seen once. Notes on this clone: Its antigen is as yet unknown.

This specimen was CD4+ or CD8+ T cells sorted from blood, taken in a trial of the OX40 agonist ivuxolimab. This receptor was identified in an adult with an advanced solid tumor such as melanoma, head and neck, liver or kidney cancer.

CDR3 in amino acids: CALQPGQGYNEQFF. CDR3 DNA sequence: TGTGCCCTCCAACCGGGACAGGGATACAATGAGCAGTTCTTC. The chain is built from TRBV5-3 and TRBJ2-1, with 9 bases identical to TRBD1. TRBV5-3 is known as an ORF, though its function is uncertain. Unmatched junction bases numbered 9, after V lost 10 bases and J lost 4 bases. The CDR3 consists of 14 residues.